This TCR beta chain was observed in a study of T cell repertoires in cytomegalovirus infection. Turning to the study itself: Well-studied HLA-B-restricted CMV epitopes were used in the study alongside recently identified HLA-C-restricted ones. Study results and caveats: Ex vivo, HLA-C-restricted CMV-specific TCR beta clonotypes prevailed over the rest of the response. The cumulative frequency of public TCR beta families identified carriers of CMV plus the relevant HLA.

The length of the CDR3 is 18 residues. Losses at the gene ends were 2 bases for V and 7 bases for J; bases not matched to a gene: 13. From germline, CDR1 is SEHNR and CDR2 FQNEAQ (reference sequence). TCRdb processed the reads anew with MiXCR; each CDR3 protein has one entry. The table includes 360,000 or so distinct CDR3 sequences, about 32% detected once. On this clonotype: Its antigen remains unknown.

This clonotype was sampled from a human donor in good health (CMV status not recorded). Some clones in this sample may be carry-over from other donors' samples. The material was cultured PBMCs, obtained from culture after CMV antigen stimulation. This chain links TRBV7-9 with TRBJ2-1; 11 nucleotides line up with TRBD2. The DNA for the CDR3 is TGTGCCAGCAGCTTAATCCCCGGCACTAGCGGGAGAGGGAATGAGCAGTTCTTC. It codes for CASSLIPGTSGRGNEQFF.